The source of this T cell receptor beta chain is a study of cytomegalovirus exposure and HLA in healthy donors. General observations from the study: Excluded were some V segments that proved indistinguishable, including TRBV6-2 and TRBV6-3. An analysis was carried out later, and it reportedly showed fewer N-insertions in an Asian-associated ancestry cluster than the approximately 700-donor mean.

The PCR was carried out with 60 Vbeta primers and 13 Jbeta primers. TCRdb's table, derived via immunoSEQ multiplex PCR, lists solely in-frame clones and lacks some. This sample has around 92,000 clones; roughly 74% occur once, and the top ten carry roughly an eighth. Concerning this clone itself: Its antigen remains unknown.

V shed 7 bases, J shed 7 bases, and the junction held 17 bases outside the gene matches. Germline V lookup: CDR1 SGHRS, CDR2 YFSETQ. The CDR3 contains 16 residues. Input material: PBMCs. The TCR originated in a woman in her 70s in good health and CMV-seropositive. The V call is TRBV5-1, the J call TRBJ2-1; 7 nucleotides align to TRBD1. The CDR3 coding sequence is TGCGCCAGCGGATTGCTAGGACAGGCGCTAGGGAATGAGCAGTTCTTC. Translating gives CASGLLGQALGNEQFF.